This is a list of T cell receptor beta chains from one sample in a study of beta chain features in type 1 diabetes. This table comes from immunoSEQ multiplex PCR, and its TCRdb copy is limited to in-frame clones, with some not included. The sample lists 200,000 to 300,000 clones; roughly 20% were seen once. Sequencing was done on a sample of naive CD4+ T cells from blood. All receptors come from a woman aged 40 to 50 with type 1 diabetes. The CDR3 runs from the conserved cysteine through the conserved F or W. Each record gives: CDR3 DNA, CDR3 protein, clone size, D gene, J gene, V gene. A D gene is named only where the DNA matches it firmly. Clone sizes are given selectively: once, few, many, or a class where the clone is expanded.

TGTGCCAGCAGCTTAGCGGGACAGCTAAACACTGAAGCTTTCTTT	CASSLAGQLNTEAFF	few	TRBD1	TRBJ1-1	TRBV11-1
TGCAGCGTTGGGGACAGATACGAGCAGTACTTC	CSVGDRYEQYF	few	TRBD1	TRBJ2-7	TRBV29-1
TGTGCCAGCAGTTTGAGCGGCGGGTTCACAGATACGCAGTATTTT	CASSLSGGFTDTQYF	.	.	TRBJ2-3	TRBV28
TGTGCCAGCAGTTTAAGGTCGGGCAATGAGCAGTTCTTC	CASSLRSGNEQFF	few	.	TRBJ2-1	TRBV28
TGTGCCAGCAGCGTAGCTTCGAGTTCCGAGACCCAGTACTTC	CASSVASSSETQYF	few	.	TRBJ2-5	TRBV9
TGTGCCAGCAGCTCCACAGGGGGCCGGGACGAGCAGTACTTC	CASSSTGGRDEQYF	few	TRBD1	TRBJ2-7	TRBV7-8
TGTGCCAGCAGCTGGAACAGGCCGGGTGAGCAGTTCTTC	CASSWNRPGEQFF	.	.	TRBJ2-1	TRBV11-1
TGTGCCAGCTCACCGGCTAGCGGGGGACAAGAGACCCAGTACTTC	CASSPASGGQETQYF	few	TRBD2	TRBJ2-5	TRBV18
TGTGCCAGCAGCTTATCCCCAGGGGGCGAGACCCAGTACTTC	CASSLSPGGETQYF	.	TRBD1	TRBJ2-5	TRBV7-3
TGTGCCAGCAGTTACTCAGCGGGGGATCAAGAGACCCAGTACTTC	CASSYSAGDQETQYF	.	TRBD2	TRBJ2-5	TRBV6-6
TGTGCCAGCAGCGTCGGAGGGGTGGAGACCCAGTACTTC	CASSVGGVETQYF	few	.	TRBJ2-5	TRBV7-2
TGTGCCAGCAGCTTGGGGGGAGGCTACACCTTC	CASSLGGGYTF	.	.	TRBJ1-2	TRBV11-2
TGTGCCAGCTCACCATGGGAAGGGGACACCGGGGAGCTGTTTTTT	CASSPWEGDTGELFF	few	.	TRBJ2-2	TRBV18
TGTGCCAGCTCACCATCCCGGGACATGACCTACGAGCAGTACTTC	CASSPSRDMTYEQYF	.	.	TRBJ2-7	TRBV18
TGTGCCAGCAGCGTAGGAGGGATAGGAGAGACCCAGTACTTC	CASSVGGIGETQYF	few	.	TRBJ2-5	TRBV9
TGTGCCAGCAGTTTTAGCTCCTACGAGCAGTACTTC	CASSFSSYEQYF	.	.	TRBJ2-7	TRBV28
TGTGCCAGCAGTTCGACAGTGAACACTGAAGCTTTCTTT	CASSSTVNTEAFF	few	.	TRBJ1-1	TRBV27
TGTGCCAGCTCGGCGGGACAGAATAATGAAAAACTGTTTTTT	CASSAGQNNEKLFF	.	TRBD1	TRBJ1-4	TRBV18
TGTGCCAGCAGTTACTCGTTTGACAGACAATACAATGAGCAGTTCTTC	CASSYSFDRQYNEQFF	.	.	TRBJ2-1	TRBV6-5
TGTGCCAGCAGCCAGGGGGAACAGGGCAATCAGCCCCAGCATTTT	CASSQGEQGNQPQHF	few	TRBD1	TRBJ1-5	TRBV7-9
TGTGCCATCGGGGGACAGGGCCATTCACCCCTCCACTTT	CAIGGQGHSPLHF	.	TRBD1	TRBJ1-6	TRBV10-3
TGTGCCAGCAGCTTAACACAACAGGGTAAAGGCAATGAGCAGTTCTTC	CASSLTQQGKGNEQFF	.	.	TRBJ2-1	TRBV7-9
TGTGCCAGTAGTATAGAGGCCAATCAGCCCCAGCATTTT	CASSIEANQPQHF	.	.	TRBJ1-5	TRBV19
TGTGCCAGCAGCCCCCAGGGGACCTCCACCTACGAGCAGTACTTC	CASSPQGTSTYEQYF	few	.	TRBJ2-7	TRBV7-9
TGCGCCAGCAGCCAGGGGGACAGGAAATTCCAAGCTTTCTTT	CASSQGDRKFQAFF	once	TRBD1	TRBJ1-1	TRBV4-3
TGTGCCAGCGTTGGGGAGACCTATGGCTACACCTTC	CASVGETYGYTF	once	.	TRBJ1-2	TRBV6-6
TGTGCCAGCAGCTTCGACAGGGGGGATGGCTACACCTTC	CASSFDRGDGYTF	.	TRBD1	TRBJ1-2	TRBV7-2
TGTGCCAGTACCCTTTCGACTAGCGTGTACAATGAGCAGTTCTTC	CASTLSTSVYNEQFF	.	TRBD2	TRBJ2-1	TRBV19
TGCAGCGTTGAAAGGGGTAGAGCGGGGGGAACCTACGAGCAGTACTTC	CSVERGRAGGTYEQYF	.	TRBD2	TRBJ2-7	TRBV29-1
TGTGCCTGGAGTGTAGGGGGATCCGTCGCGTACGAGCAGTACTTC	CAWSVGGSVAYEQYF	few	.	TRBJ2-7	TRBV30